This T cell receptor (beta chain) is from a study of blood T cell repertoires in COVID-19. Study as a whole: The samples span acute and convalescent COVID-19 from the United States, Italy and Spain.

In the study's own analysis: Amplification of reference gene primers was used by the study to estimate nucleated cell counts. Measured with immunoSEQ multiplex PCR; TCRdb has only the in-frame clones, and not every one. That table furnishes V, J and clone size, whereas the DNA furnished D and trimming. The sample has 140,000 to 150,000 clones, 84% seen once. The CDR3 sequence is 13 residues long. V gave up 3 bases and J gave up 5 bases, with 10 bases separating them. CDR1 MNHEY and CDR2 SVGEGT come from the germline V gene. The receptor's source is a human donor in a cohort sampled during active COVID-19. The sequenced sample was peripheral blood. The V gene is TRBV6-2 or TRBV6-3, the J gene TRBJ2-5; D is unresolved. The CDR3 sequence: CASSYGEVETQYF. CDR3 coding DNA: TGTGCCAGCAGTTATGGTGAGGTGGAGACCCAGTACTTC.